This TCR beta chain emerged from a study of regulatory T cells in long-lasting Graves disease. With 3 bases removed from V and 0 bases from J, the gap between germline ends came to 9 bases. The germline gives CDR1 DFQATT, CDR2 SNEGSKA (reference sequence). This CDR3 comprises 14 residues. This clonotype showed up many times. Through Arm-PCR of CDR3 regions and iRepertoire HTBI primers, TCR beta libraries were built. MiXCR, applied by TCRdb to the multiplex PCR reads, yields one record per CDR3 protein. Among about 450,000 distinct CDR3 sequences listed, about 16% were seen once. Time point in this sample: newly diagnosed GD, antithyroid drugs for less than 3 months. Construction of the TCR library relied on RNA isolated from PBMCs. This same sample was also part of a study on T cells in Graves' hyperthyroidism and ophthalmopathy.

This receptor was identified in a woman under 40 with Graves disease. J is TRBJ2-1 and V is TRBV20-1; TRBD1 might be the D (6 bases). The sequencing used peripheral blood mononuclear cells (PBMCs), collected at new diagnosis, from a patient treated with antithyroid drugs. The CDR3 protein is CSARDSLSYNEQFF. CDR3 nucleotides: TGCAGTGCTAGGGACAGTCTCTCCTACAATGAGCAGTTCTTC.